This TCR beta chain stems from a study of Graves' ophthalmopathy and Graves' hyperthyroidism. RNA transcripts were the source from which TCR beta CDR3 regions were amplified. HTBI primers primed a first-round RT-PCR, and a second-round multiplex PCR followed. TCRdb re-derived calls from the multiplex PCR reads in MiXCR, one entry per CDR3 protein. The repertoire has over a million distinct CDR3 sequences, roughly 35% of them found once; the top ten carry approximately 10%. This clonotype was seen a handful of times. Among the exclusions were patients with other autoimmune diseases, uncontrolled infections, pregnancy or lactation. Looked up from germline, CDR1 is SGHRS and CDR2 is YFSETQ. This CDR3 contains 17 residues. With V trimmed by 4 bases and J by 0 bases, 11 bases remained unmatched.

The chain uses TRBV5-1 and TRBJ1-1; 8 nucleotides align to TRBD1. The sample was peripheral blood or thyroid tissue (not recorded which). The source is an adult man with Graves' hyperthyroidism. The CDR3 DNA reads TGCGCCAGCAGCCCACCCGGGACAGGCTCCTTGAACACTGAAGCTTTCTTT. This encodes CASSPPGTGSLNTEAFF.